The clone carrying this T cell receptor beta chain occurred many times. TCRdb reanalysed the 5' RACE reads using MiXCR and keeps one entry per CDR3 protein. Of roughly 200,000 distinct CDR3 sequences listed, under 10% are singletons. Among all donors, each was a healthy Caucasian. The data stem from a study of identical twins. These data were also reused for a study on yellow fever vaccine responses in identical twins.

This TCR was sampled from a woman between 18 and 29 years old in good health. Sequenced: memory (CD45RO+) T cells sorted from blood.

CDR3 DNA: TGTGCCAGCAGGCCTAGCGGGAGCGTCTATGAGCAGTACTTC. This gives the protein CASRPSGSVYEQYF. This chain joins TRBV12-3 or TRBV12-4 and TRBJ2-7, with 10 bases aligning to TRBD2. V trimming: 6 bases; J trimming: 7 bases; junction bases outside the gene matches: 9. The CDR3 sequence is 14 residues long.